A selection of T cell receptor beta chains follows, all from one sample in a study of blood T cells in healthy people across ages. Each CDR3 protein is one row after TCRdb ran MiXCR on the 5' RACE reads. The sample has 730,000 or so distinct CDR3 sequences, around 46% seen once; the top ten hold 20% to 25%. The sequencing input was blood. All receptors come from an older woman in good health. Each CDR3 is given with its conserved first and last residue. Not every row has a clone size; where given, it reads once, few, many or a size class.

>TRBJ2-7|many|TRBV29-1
CSVGKGSYEQYF
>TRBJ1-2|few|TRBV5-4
CASSLPAQGGYGYTF
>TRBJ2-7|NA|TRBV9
CASSGDRGGGYEQYF
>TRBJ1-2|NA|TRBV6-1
CAGQGTSLANYGYTF
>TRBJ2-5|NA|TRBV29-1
CSVEAQGKRQYF
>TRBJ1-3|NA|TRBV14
CASSQVGNTIYF
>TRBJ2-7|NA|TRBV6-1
CASTRAGDIHEQYF
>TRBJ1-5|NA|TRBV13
CASSLGPIYSNQPQHF
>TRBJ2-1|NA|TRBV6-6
CASSSPGQGFNEQFF
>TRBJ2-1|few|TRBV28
CASSPGGRGNEQFF
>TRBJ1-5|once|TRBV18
CASSPPAGQGQPQHF
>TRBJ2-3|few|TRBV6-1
CALRGGQGFTDTQYF
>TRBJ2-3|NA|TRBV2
CASSELASTDTQYF
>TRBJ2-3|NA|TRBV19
CASSRAGVEITDTQYF
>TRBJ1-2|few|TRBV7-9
CASTLGQYNYGYTF
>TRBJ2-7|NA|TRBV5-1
CAGSPGQPLGEQYF
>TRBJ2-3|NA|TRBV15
CATSSRTSGGISTDTQYF
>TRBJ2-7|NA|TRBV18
CASSPPGQGFCGEQYF
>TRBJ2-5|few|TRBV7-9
CASSLEVGIQETQYF
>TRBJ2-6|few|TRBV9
CASSSGIGPSGANVLTF
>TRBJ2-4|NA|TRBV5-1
CASIPTSGMTVAKNIQYF
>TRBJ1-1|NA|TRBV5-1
CASGPGTGNTEAFF
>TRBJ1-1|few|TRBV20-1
CSARGQMNTEAFF
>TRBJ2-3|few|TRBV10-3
CAISESEDTQYF
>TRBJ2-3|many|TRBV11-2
CASSSSDRARADTQYF
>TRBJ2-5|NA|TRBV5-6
CASTLGQGEETQYF
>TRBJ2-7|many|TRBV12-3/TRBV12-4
CASTQGAIYEQYF
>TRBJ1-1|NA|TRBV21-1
CASSKEEVGGEKDTEAFF
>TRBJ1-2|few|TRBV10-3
CAISESEGASIGYTF
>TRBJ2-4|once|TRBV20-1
CSARDTLGPLAKNIQYF
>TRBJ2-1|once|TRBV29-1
CSVEDGLAGGNEQFF
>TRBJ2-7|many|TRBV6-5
CASRGLATYEQYF
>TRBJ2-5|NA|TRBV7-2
CASSLGLLETQYF
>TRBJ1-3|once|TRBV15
CATSTALSSGNTIYF
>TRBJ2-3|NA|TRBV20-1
CSAPPLGLTDTQYF
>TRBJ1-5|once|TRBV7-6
CASSLVRGLGQPQHF
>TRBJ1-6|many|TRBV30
CAWRAKEVPPLHF
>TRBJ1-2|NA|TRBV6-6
CASSYSQGMGGYTF
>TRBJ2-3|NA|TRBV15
CATSSISTGTQYF
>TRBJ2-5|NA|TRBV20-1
CSARALDRAYNNEQYF
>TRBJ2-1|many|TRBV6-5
CASRGGTINNEQFF
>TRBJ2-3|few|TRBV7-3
CASSPTSGGRSDTQYF
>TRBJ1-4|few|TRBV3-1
CASSQNGNEKLFF
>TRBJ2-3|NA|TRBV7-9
CASSFAGGPDTDTQYF
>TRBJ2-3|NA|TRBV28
CASDLPGQGSDTQYF
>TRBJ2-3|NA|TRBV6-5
CASSYSYTQYF
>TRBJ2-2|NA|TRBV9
CASSEGQAPITGELFF
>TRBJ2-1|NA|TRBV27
CASNQGGPFGYNEQFF